This TCR beta chain was retrieved from a study of OX40 agonist ivuxolimab in advanced cancers. CDR1 and CDR2 (germline): LNHNV, YYDKDF (reference sequence). With 0 bases removed from V and 6 bases from J, the gap between germline ends came to 20 bases. CDR3 length equals 17 residues. Libraries were prepared by immunoSEQ multiplex PCR; TCRdb keeps only in-frame clonotypes and omits some of them. The data contain nearly 80,000 clones, just under 85% of them seen just once; the ten biggest clones take up 20% to 25%. The origin of this receptor is an adult with an advanced solid tumor such as melanoma, head and neck, liver or kidney cancer. The sample was CD4+ or CD8+ T cells sorted from blood, taken in a trial of the OX40 agonist ivuxolimab. The chain couples TRBV15 to TRBJ1-2; D gene ambiguous. The DNA of the CDR3 is TGTGCCACCAGCAGAGATTACACAGAAGGGAGGAGTGATGGCTACACCTTC. Encoded protein: CATSRDYTEGRSDGYTF.